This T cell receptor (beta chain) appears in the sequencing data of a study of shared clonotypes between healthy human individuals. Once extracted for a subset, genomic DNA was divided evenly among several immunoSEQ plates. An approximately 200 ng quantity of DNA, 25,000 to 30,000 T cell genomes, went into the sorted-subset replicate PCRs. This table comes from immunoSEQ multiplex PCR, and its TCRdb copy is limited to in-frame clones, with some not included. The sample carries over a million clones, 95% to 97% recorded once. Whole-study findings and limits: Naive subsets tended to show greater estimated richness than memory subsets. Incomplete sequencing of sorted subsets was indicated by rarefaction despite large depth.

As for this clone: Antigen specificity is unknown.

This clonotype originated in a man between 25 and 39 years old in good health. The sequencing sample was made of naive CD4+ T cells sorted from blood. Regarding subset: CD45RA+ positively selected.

The CDR3 loop reads CASSPQRSPYNEQFF. The CDR3 coding sequence is TGTGCCAGCAGCCCCCAGAGAAGCCCGTACAATGAGCAGTTCTTC. This chain joins TRBV9 and TRBJ2-1, with D hard to call. The germline CDR1 and CDR2 sequences are SGDLS and YYNGEE. V was cut by 4 bases and J by 4 bases, with 15 bases left in between. The CDR3 is made up of 15 amino acids.